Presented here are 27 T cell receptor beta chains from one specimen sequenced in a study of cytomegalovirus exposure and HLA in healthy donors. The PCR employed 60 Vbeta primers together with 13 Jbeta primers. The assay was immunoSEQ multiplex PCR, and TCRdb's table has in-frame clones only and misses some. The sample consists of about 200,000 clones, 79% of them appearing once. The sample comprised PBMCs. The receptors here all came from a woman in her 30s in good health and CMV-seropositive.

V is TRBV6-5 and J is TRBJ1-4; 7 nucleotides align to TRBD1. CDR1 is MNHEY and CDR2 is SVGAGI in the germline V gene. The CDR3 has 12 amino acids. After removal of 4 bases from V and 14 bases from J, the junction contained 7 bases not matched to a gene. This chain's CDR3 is CASSLDRHRLFF. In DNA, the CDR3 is TGTGCCAGCAGTTTGGACAGGCACCGGCTGTTTTTT.

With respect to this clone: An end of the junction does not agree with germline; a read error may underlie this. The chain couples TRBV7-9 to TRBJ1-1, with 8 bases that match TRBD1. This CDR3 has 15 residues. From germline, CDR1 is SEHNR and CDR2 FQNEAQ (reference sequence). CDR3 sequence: CASSLAAGGSTEAFF. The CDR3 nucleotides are TGTGCCAGCAGCCTAGCGGCAGGGGGCTCCACTGAAGCTTTCTTT.

CDR3 bases: TGTGCCAGCAGCCCCGGACTGGTGGTGGGCACGCAGTATTTT. The encoded protein is CASSPGLVVGTQYF. The V and J genes are TRBV4-2 and TRBJ2-3; D perhaps matches TRBD2 (5 bases). The CDR3 spans 14 residues. The germline V gene has CDR1 LGHNA and CDR2 YNFKEQ. The ends were cut back, 4 bases at V and 9 bases at J, with 17 bases in the middle.

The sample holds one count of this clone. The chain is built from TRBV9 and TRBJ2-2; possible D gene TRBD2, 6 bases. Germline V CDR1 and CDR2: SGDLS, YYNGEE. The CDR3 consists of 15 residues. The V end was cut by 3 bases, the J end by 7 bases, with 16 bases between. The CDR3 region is CASSAQSGAVGELFF. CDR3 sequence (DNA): TGTGCCAGCAGCGCTCAATCGGGAGCCGTCGGGGAGCTGTTTTTT.

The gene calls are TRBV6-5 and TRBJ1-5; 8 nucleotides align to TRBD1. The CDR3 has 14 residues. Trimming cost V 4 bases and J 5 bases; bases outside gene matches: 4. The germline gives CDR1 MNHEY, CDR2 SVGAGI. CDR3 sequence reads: CASSLGQAHQPQHF. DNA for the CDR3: TGTGCCAGCAGTTTGGGACAGGCCCATCAGCCCCAGCATTTT.

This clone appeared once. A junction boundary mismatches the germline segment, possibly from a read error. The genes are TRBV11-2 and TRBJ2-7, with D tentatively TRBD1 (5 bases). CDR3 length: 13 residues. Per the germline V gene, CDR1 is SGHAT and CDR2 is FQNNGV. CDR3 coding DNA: TGTGCCAGCAGCTTAGCCAGGGTGGGCGAGGAGTACTTC. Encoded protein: CASSLARVGEEYF.

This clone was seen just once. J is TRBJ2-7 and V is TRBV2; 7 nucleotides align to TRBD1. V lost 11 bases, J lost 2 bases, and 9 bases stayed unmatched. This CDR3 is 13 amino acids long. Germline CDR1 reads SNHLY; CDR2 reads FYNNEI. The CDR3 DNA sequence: TGTGCCTATCGACGGGACAGTACCTACGAGCAGTACTTC. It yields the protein CAYRRDSTYEQYF.

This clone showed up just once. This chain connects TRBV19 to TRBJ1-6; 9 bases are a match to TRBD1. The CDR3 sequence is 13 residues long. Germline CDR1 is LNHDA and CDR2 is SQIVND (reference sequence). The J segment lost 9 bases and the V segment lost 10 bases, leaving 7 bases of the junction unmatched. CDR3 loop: CATRWTGASPLHF. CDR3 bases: TGTGCCACCCGTTGGACAGGGGCTTCACCCCTCCACTTT.

The DNA of the CDR3 is TGTGCCAGCAGCTCAGGCCCCAAGGCAGGGACTAACGAGCAGTACTTC. This codes for CASSSGPKAGTNEQYF. The chain uses TRBV7-9 and TRBJ2-7; 7 bases line up with TRBD2. The germline V gene encodes CDR1 SEHNR and CDR2 FQNEAQ (reference sequence). CDR3 length: 16 residues. Germline trimming cut 4 bases from V and 5 bases from J; bases unmatched to any gene: 14.

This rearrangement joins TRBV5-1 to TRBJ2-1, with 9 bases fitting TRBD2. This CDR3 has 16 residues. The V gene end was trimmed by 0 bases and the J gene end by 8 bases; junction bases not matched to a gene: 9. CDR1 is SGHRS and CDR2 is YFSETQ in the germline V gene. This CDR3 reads CASSLAVAGEFHEQFF. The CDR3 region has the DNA TGCGCCAGCAGCTTGGCCGTAGCGGGAGAGTTCCATGAGCAGTTCTTC.

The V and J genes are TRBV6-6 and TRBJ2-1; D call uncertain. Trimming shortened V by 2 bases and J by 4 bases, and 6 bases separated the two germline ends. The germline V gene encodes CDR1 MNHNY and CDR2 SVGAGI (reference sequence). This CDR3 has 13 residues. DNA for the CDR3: TGTGCCAGCAGTTACGTTCTGTACAATGAGCAGTTCTTC. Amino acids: CASSYVLYNEQFF.

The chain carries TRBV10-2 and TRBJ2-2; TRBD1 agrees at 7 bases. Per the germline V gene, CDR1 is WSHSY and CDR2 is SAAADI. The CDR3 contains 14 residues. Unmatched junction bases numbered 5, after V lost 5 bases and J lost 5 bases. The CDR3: CASSISGGTGELFF. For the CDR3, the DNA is TGCGCCAGCAGTATATCAGGGGGTACCGGGGAGCTGTTTTTT.

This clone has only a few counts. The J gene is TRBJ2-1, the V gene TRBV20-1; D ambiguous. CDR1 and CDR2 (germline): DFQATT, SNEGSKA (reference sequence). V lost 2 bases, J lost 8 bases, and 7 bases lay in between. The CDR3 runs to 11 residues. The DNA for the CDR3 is TGCAGTGCTAGACTATTCGATGAGCAGTTCTTC. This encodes CSARLFDEQFF.

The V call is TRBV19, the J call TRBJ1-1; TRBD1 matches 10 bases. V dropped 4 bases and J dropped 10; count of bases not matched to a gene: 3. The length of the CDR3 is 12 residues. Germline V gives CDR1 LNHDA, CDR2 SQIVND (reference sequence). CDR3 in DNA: TGTGCCAGTAGTAACCGGGACAGGGGAGCTTTCTTT. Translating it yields CASSNRDRGAFF.

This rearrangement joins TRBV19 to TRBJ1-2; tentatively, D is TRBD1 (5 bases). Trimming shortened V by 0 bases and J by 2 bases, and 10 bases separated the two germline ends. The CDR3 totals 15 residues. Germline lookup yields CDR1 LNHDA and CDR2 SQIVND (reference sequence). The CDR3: CASSIDRGENYGYTF. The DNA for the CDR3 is TGTGCCAGTAGTATAGATAGGGGTGAGAACTATGGCTACACCTTC.

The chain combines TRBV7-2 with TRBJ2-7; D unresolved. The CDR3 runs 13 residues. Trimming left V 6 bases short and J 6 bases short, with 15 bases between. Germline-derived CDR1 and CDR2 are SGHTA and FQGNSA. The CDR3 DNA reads TGTGCCAGCAGTTACGGGTTGAGAGGCGAGCAGTACTTC. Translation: CASSYGLRGEQYF. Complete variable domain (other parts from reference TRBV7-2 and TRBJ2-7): GAGVSQSPSNKVTEKGKDVELRCDPISGHTALYWYRQSLGQGLEFLIYFQGNSAPDKSGLPSDRFSAERTGGSVSTLTIQRTQQEDSAVYLCASSYGLRGEQYFGPGTRLTVT.

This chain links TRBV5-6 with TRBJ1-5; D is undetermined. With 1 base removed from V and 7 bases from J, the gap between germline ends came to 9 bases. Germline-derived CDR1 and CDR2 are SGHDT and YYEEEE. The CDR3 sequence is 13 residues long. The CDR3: CASSLSEKQPQHF. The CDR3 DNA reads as TGTGCCAGCAGCTTGTCTGAGAAACAGCCCCAGCATTTT.

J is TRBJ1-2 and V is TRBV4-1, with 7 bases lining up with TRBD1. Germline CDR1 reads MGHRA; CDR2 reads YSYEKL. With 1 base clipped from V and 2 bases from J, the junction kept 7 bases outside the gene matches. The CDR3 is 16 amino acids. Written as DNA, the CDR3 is TGCGCCAGCAGCCAAGGCCCTTCGACAGGGAACTATGGCTACACCTTC. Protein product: CASSQGPSTGNYGYTF.

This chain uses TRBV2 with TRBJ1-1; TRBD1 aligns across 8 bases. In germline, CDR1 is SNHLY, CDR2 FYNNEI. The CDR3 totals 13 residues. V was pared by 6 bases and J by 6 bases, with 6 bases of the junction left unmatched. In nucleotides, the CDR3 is TGTGCCAGCAGACCGGACAGGGCCTCTGAAGCTTTCTTT. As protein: CASRPDRASEAFF. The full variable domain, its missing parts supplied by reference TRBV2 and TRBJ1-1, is EPEVTQTPSHQVTQMGQEVILRCVPISNHLYFYWYRQILGQKVEFLVSFYNNEISEKSEIFDDQFSVERPDGSNFTLKIRSTKLEDSAMYFCASRPDRASEAFFGQGTRLTVV.

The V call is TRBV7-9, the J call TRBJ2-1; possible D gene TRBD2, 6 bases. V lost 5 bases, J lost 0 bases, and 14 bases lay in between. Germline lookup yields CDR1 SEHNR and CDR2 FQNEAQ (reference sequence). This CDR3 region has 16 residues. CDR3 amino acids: CASSPRRGSSYNEQFF. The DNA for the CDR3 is TGTGCCAGCAGCCCCCGGAGGGGCAGCTCCTACAATGAGCAGTTCTTC.

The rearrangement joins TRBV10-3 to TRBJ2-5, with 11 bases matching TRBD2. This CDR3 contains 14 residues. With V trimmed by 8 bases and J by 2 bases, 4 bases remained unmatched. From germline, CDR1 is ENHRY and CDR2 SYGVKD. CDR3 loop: CAISRLAGQETQYF. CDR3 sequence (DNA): TGTGCCATCTCCCGACTAGCGGGGCAAGAGACCCAGTACTTC.

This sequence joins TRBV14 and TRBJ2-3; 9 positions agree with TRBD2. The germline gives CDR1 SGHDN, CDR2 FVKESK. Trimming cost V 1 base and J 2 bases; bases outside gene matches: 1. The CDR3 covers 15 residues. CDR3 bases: TGTGCCAGCAGCCAAGGACTAGCGGACACAGATACGCAGTATTTT. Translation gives CASSQGLADTDTQYF.

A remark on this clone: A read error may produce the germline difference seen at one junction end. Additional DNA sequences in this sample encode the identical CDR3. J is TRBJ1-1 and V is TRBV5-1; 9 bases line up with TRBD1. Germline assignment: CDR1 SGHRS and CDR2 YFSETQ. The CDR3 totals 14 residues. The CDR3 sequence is CASSQQGAGAEAFF. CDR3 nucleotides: TGCGCCAGCAGCCAACAGGGGGCCGGGGCTGAGGCTTTCTTT.

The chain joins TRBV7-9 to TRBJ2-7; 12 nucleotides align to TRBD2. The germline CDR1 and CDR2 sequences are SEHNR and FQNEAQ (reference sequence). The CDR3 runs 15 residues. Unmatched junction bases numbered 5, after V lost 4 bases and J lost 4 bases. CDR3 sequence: CASSSGLAGTYEQYF. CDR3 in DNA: TGTGCCAGCAGCTCCGGACTAGCGGGAACTTACGAGCAGTACTTC. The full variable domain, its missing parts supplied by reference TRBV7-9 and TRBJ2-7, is DTGVSQNPRHKITKRGQNVTFRCDPISEHNRLYWYRQTLGQGPEFLTYFQNEAQLEKSRLLSDRFSAERPKGSFSTLEIQRTEQGDSAMYLCASSSGLAGTYEQYFGPGTRLTVT.

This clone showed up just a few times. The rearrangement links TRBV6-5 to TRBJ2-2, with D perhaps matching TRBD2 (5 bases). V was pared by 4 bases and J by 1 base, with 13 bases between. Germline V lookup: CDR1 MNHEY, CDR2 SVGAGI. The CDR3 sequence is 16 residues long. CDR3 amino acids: CASSSLRAGNTGELFF. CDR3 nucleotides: TGTGCCAGCAGTTCCCTCCGGGCGGGGAACACCGGGGAGCTGTTTTTT.

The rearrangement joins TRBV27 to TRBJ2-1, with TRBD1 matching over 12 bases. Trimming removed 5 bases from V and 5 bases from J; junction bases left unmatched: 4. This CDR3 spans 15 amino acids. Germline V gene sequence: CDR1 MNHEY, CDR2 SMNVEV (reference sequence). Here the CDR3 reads CASSQGQGAHNEQFF. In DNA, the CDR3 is TGTGCCAGCAGTCAGGGACAGGGGGCCCACAATGAGCAGTTCTTC.

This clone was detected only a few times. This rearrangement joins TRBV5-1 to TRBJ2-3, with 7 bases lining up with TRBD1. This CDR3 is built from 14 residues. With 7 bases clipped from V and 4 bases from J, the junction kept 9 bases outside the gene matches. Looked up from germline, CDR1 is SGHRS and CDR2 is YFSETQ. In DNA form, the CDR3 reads TGCGCCAGCGCCCTGACAGGGATGGCAGATACGCAGTATTTT. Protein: CASALTGMADTQYF.